The rows below give T cell receptor beta chains drawn from one sample of a study of CD8 T cells in ankylosing spondylitis. TCRdb used MiXCR to reprocess the 5' RACE reads, holding one entry per CDR3 protein. The sample has 150,000 to 200,000 distinct CDR3 sequences; around a tenth are singletons. Sequencing input: blood, either unsorted or a sorted T cell fraction (not recorded which). The receptors come from a female donor with ankylosing spondylitis or in good health (not recorded which). Each CDR3 is given without its conserved first and last residue. A D gene is named only where the DNA matches it firmly.

D | V | CDR3
- | TRBV6-1 | ASSPVVGLAKNIQY
TRBD2 | TRBV9 | ASGPSGYNEQF
TRBD2 | TRBV7-8 | ASSLEVRRETGELF
- | TRBV5-1 | ASSLGQPGEKLF
- | TRBV27 | ASRITGQAQF
TRBD2 | TRBV4-3 | ASSQDKISGGDTGELF
TRBD2 | TRBV28 | ASSLSGLLTDTQY
- | TRBV7-9 | ASSFARGGSYNEQF
- | TRBV20-1 | SARLDDTQY
- | TRBV7-9 | ASSELGNEAF
- | TRBV5-1 | ASGGTASSYEQY
- | TRBV7-2 | ASRYLPGAGTEAF
- | TRBV6-6 | ASSYGGAQPQH
TRBD2 | TRBV11-2 | ASSAWTSGRAGQF
- | TRBV4-1 | ASSQVQYNEQF
- | TRBV30 | AWRRASYNEQF
- | TRBV5-5 | ASTADSLSYEQY